This TCR beta chain appears in the sequencing data of a study of PD-L1 blockade in urothelial cancer. Study-level information: Atezolizumab (1,200 mg intravenously every 3 weeks) began in about 2014 for patients. Male sex and bladder-origin urothelial cancer were recorded for about 90% of the roughly 29 patients.

The CDR3 is 12 residues long. J gave up 8 bases and V 6 bases, and 5 bases lay outside the gene matches. The germline CDR1 and CDR2 sequences are LNHDA and SQIVND (reference sequence). Sequenced by immunoSEQ multiplex PCR; TCRdb stores in-frame clones only, minus some. The sample carries 25,000 to 35,000 clones, around three quarters recorded once. Regarding time point: peripheral blood 6 weeks after treatment start. Between 1 and 8 samples per patient were obtained, pretreatment and on-treatment. The receptor comes from a man in his 70s with urothelial cancer. The chain joins TRBV19 to TRBJ1-2; 8 bases agree with TRBD1. The starting material was PBMCs, obtained around atezolizumab (anti-PD-L1) treatment. This chain's CDR3 is CASSNSGGGYTF. The CDR3 region has the DNA TGTGCCAGTAGCAACTCAGGGGGCGGCTACACCTTC.